Presented here are 9 T cell receptor beta chains from one specimen sequenced in a study of control samples from healthy donors and cancer patients. The method was immunoSEQ multiplex PCR; TCRdb's version includes in-frame clones alone and lacks a portion of them. The data contain roughly 9,200 clones, around 90% of them seen just once; the ten biggest clones take up just under 20%. Sequences were obtained from PBMCs. The source of these receptors is a man aged 60 to 75 with colorectal cancer.

The chain couples TRBV2 to TRBJ2-1, with 11 nucleotides matching TRBD1. The junction had 4 bases not matched to a gene; V was cut back by 6 bases and J by 3 bases. There are 15 residues in the CDR3. Germline V gives CDR1 SNHLY, CDR2 FYNNEI. The CDR3: CASRTGTGGYNEQFF. The CDR3 nucleotides read TGTGCCAGCAGGACCGGGACAGGGGGCTACAATGAGCAGTTCTTC.

The CDR3 DNA reads TGTGCCAGCTTGGGCCCCTACAATGAGCAGTTCTTC. Protein product: CASLGPYNEQFF. The V and J genes are TRBV19 and TRBJ2-1, with unresolved D. CDR3 length: 12 residues. CDR1 and CDR2 (germline): LNHDA, SQIVND (reference sequence). The V gene lost 9 bases and the J gene lost 2 bases, with 8 bases spanning the gap.

The chain couples TRBV2 to TRBJ1-2; D remains unclear. The length of the CDR3 is 14 residues. The germline gives CDR1 SNHLY, CDR2 FYNNEI. Trimming left V 6 bases short and J 0 bases short, with 11 bases between. CDR3 DNA: TGTGCCAGCAGGTGGAGATTCACTAACTATGGCTACACCTTC. Translated, it gives CASRWRFTNYGYTF.

This chain joins TRBV11-2 and TRBJ2-7, with unresolved D. This CDR3 contains 13 residues. Trimming shortened V by 5 bases and J by 3 bases, and 11 bases separated the two germline ends. Germline V gives CDR1 SGHAT, CDR2 FQNNGV. The DNA of the CDR3 is TGTGCCAGCAGCGAGTGGGTAAGCTACGAGCAGTACTTC. Protein product: CASSEWVSYEQYF.

J is TRBJ2-1 and V is TRBV5-4; D perhaps matches TRBD1 (6 bases). The CDR3 runs 13 residues. V gave up 0 bases and J gave up 8 bases, with 9 bases separating them. Germline CDR1 is SGHNT and CDR2 is YYREEE (reference sequence). In DNA, the CDR3 is TGTGCCAGCAGCTTGGACAGGGTCTATGAGCAGTTCTTC. Its protein product is CASSLDRVYEQFF.

The chain couples TRBV4-1 to TRBJ1-1; maybe TRBD1 (5 bases). Germline assignment: CDR1 MGHRA and CDR2 YSYEKL. The V and J ends lost 4 bases and 0 bases respectively, with 15 bases between them. This CDR3 is 16 amino acids long. CDR3 residues: CASSRSGRAMNTEAFF. The DNA of the CDR3 is TGCGCCAGCAGCCGATCAGGGCGGGCTATGAACACTGAAGCTTTCTTT.

This rearrangement joins TRBV7-6 to TRBJ1-6, with TRBD1 matching over 7 bases. Germline lookup yields CDR1 SGHVS and CDR2 FNYEAQ. V dropped 3 bases and J dropped 8; count of bases not matched to a gene: 7. This CDR3 has 15 amino acids. CDR3: CASSLGGQSDSPLHF. Written as DNA, the CDR3 is TGTGCCAGCAGCTTGGGGGGACAGTCCGATTCACCCCTCCACTTT.

For the CDR3, the DNA is TGTGCCAGCAGCCAATTCCCTAGCGGGGGGGCCAGGGCAGATACGCAGTATTTT. Translating it yields CASSQFPSGGARADTQYF. The V and J genes are TRBV4-2 and TRBJ2-3; 12 positions agree with TRBD2. The J segment lost 4 bases and the V segment lost 2 bases, leaving 10 bases of the junction unmatched. The CDR3 spans 18 residues. CDR1 and CDR2 (germline): LGHNA, YNFKEQ.

The rearrangement joins TRBV29-1 to TRBJ1-1; TRBD1 might be the D (5 bases). Germline V gene sequence: CDR1 SQVTM, CDR2 ANQGSEA. CDR3 length: 14 amino acids. The V gene lost 8 bases and the J gene lost 1 base, with 17 bases spanning the gap. The DNA of the CDR3 is TGCAGCCCTATTAAGTGGGGGGGGAACACTGAAGCTTTCTTT. It codes for CSPIKWGGNTEAFF.